This passage covers 3 T cell receptor beta chains from one sample sequenced in a study of T cells after yellow fever vaccination. TCRdb used MiXCR to reprocess the 5' RACE reads, holding one entry per CDR3 protein. The table includes roughly 240,000 distinct CDR3 sequences, 6.7% detected once. The specimen was CD4+ T cells sorted from PBMCs, collected on the day of the yellow fever booster vaccination. These receptors were collected from a man aged 25 to 40 who received the YFV17D yellow fever vaccine.

The table lists this clonotype with many counts. V and J are TRBV10-2 and TRBJ2-1; 12 positions agree with TRBD2. Germline V lookup: CDR1 WSHSY, CDR2 SAAADI. The CDR3 sequence is 19 residues long. V shed 2 bases and J 2 bases; nucleotides not matched to a gene: 10. The CDR3 spells CASSERASGRAIPYNEQFF. CDR3 DNA sequence: TGCGCCAGCAGTGAGCGGGCTAGCGGGAGGGCTATCCCCTACAATGAGCAGTTCTTC.

There are a few counts of this clonotype. This chain joins TRBV4-2 and TRBJ2-7; the D gene is possibly TRBD1 (6 bases). Trimming removed 5 bases from V and 6 bases from J, with 14 bases in between. CDR1 is LGHNA, CDR2 YNFKEQ, per germline. The CDR3 is 13 residues long. CDR3 residues: CASSTHRVPEQYF. For the CDR3, the DNA is TGTGCCAGCAGCACACACAGGGTTCCCGAGCAGTACTTC.

This chain connects TRBV7-2 to TRBJ1-1; a weak D match, TRBD1 (6 bases). There are 14 residues in the CDR3. With 3 bases removed from V and 11 bases from J, the gap between germline ends came to 19 bases. CDR1 is SGHTA and CDR2 is FQGNSA in the germline V gene. Written as DNA, the CDR3 is TGTGCCAGCAGCTTGGGGGGCACCCCGCGTGTTGCTTTCTTT. Its translation is CASSLGGTPRVAFF.